This record covers a single T cell receptor (beta chain). The antigen remains unidentified. The method was immunoSEQ multiplex PCR; TCRdb's version includes in-frame clones alone and lacks a portion of them. This sample has a few million clones, with approximately 92% found just once. This sample is drawn from a study of shared clonotypes between healthy human individuals. Across the whole study: The people who gave samples were a couple of women and a few men aged 18 to 49.

Overall study findings and caveats: In contrast to clonotypes shared by all four donors, non-shared clonotypes had lower generation probabilities.

V lost 4 bases, J lost 6 bases, and 9 bases stayed unmatched. The CDR3 consists of 15 residues. This TCR was recovered from a man aged 18 to 35 in good health. The chain employs TRBV23-1 and TRBJ1-5; 7 bases fit TRBD1. TRBV23-1 is given ORF status, its function remaining uncertain. Input material: naive CD4+ T cells sorted from blood. Noted subset: CD45RA+ positively selected. The CDR3 DNA is TGCGCCAGCAGTCGGTCTACAGGGGTCAGTCAGCCCCAGCATTTT. This gives the protein CASSRSTGVSQPQHF.